The source of this T cell receptor beta chain is a study of OX40 agonist ivuxolimab in advanced cancers. About the study: Ivuxolimab, an antibody acting as an agonist of OX40 (CD134), was used to treat patients.

Sequenced by immunoSEQ multiplex PCR; TCRdb stores in-frame clones only, minus some. The table records some 110,000 clones, around 93% of them present only once. Germline CDR1 is SGHVS and CDR2 is FQNEAQ. Trimming removed 4 bases from V and 1 base from J; junction bases left unmatched: 5. CDR3 length: 15 residues. The specimen comprised CD4+ or CD8+ T cells sorted from blood, sampled in a trial of the OX40 agonist ivuxolimab. V gene TRBV7-8 combines with J gene TRBJ1-1, with 8 bases that match TRBD1. The clonotype comes from an adult with an advanced solid tumor such as melanoma, head and neck, liver or kidney cancer. Here the CDR3 reads CASSSQDRGNTEAFF. CDR3 DNA sequence: TGTGCCAGCAGCTCCCAAGACAGGGGGAACACTGAAGCTTTCTTT.